This TCR beta chain is from a study of blood T cells in healthy people across ages. Combining a sample-barcoded 5' primer with a J-beta primer mix, a second PCR ran for about 6 to 12 cycles. TCRdb re-analysed the 5' RACE reads in MiXCR, keeping a single row per CDR3 protein. The top ten clones hold 7.7% of a sample with 1.5 million to 2 million distinct CDR3 sequences, 25% to 30% of them seen once. Study-wide results and limits: Diversity of TCR beta per million T cells declined in a roughly linear way with age. Diversity estimates drawn from one million T cells were deemed underestimates.

The CDR3 totals 16 residues. Germline CDR1 is SGHTA and CDR2 is FQGNSA. The ends were cut back, 1 base at V and 4 bases at J, with 17 bases in the middle. Worth noting for this clonotype: Its antigen remains unknown.

This receptor was obtained from a woman aged 30 to 39 in good health. The sequencing input was blood. J is TRBJ2-7 and V is TRBV7-2, with D perhaps matching TRBD2 (6 bases). CDR3 sequence reads: CASSLGVGSLAYEQYF. The CDR3 DNA follows: TGTGCCAGCAGCTTAGGCGTGGGGTCACTAGCTTACGAGCAGTACTTC. The complete variable domain, with remaining parts taken from reference TRBV7-2 and TRBJ2-7, reads GAGVSQSPSNKVTEKGKDVELRCDPISGHTALYWYRQSLGQGLEFLIYFQGNSAPDKSGLPSDRFSAERTGGSVSTLTIQRTQQEDSAVYLCASSLGVGSLAYEQYFGPGTRLTVT.